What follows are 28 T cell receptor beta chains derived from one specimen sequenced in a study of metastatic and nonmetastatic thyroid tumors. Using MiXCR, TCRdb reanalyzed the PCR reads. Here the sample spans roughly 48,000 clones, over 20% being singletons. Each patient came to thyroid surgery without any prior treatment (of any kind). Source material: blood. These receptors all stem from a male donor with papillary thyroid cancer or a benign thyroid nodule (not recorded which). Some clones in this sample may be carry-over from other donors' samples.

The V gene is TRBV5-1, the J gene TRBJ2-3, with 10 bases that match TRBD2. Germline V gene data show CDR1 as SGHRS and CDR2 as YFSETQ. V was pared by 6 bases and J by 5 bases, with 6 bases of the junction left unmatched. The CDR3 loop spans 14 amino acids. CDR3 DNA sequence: TGCGCCAGCATGGCAGCGGGAGGGGGAGATACGCAGTATTTT. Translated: CASMAAGGGDTQYF.

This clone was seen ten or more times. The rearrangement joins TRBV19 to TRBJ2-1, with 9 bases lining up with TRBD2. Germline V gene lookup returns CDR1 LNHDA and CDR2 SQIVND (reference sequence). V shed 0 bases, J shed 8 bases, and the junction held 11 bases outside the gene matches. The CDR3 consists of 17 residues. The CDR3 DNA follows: TGTGCCAGTAGTATAGAACGGTTGCCTAGCGGGAAAGATGAGCAGTTCTTC. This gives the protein CASSIERLPSGKDEQFF. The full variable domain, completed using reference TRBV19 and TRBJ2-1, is DGGITQSPKYLFRKEGQNVTLSCEQNLNHDAMYWYRQDPGQGLRLIYYSQIVNDFQKGDIAEGYSVSREKKESFPLTVTSAQKNPTAFYLCASSIERLPSGKDEQFFGPGTRLTVL.

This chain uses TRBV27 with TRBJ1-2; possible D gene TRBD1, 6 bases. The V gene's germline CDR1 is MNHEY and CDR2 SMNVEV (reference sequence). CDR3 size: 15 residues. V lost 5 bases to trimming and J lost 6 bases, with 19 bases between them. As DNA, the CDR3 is TGTGCCAGCAGTCCCCTCCAGAGCAGGGGACATGGCTACACCTTC. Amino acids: CASSPLQSRGHGYTF.

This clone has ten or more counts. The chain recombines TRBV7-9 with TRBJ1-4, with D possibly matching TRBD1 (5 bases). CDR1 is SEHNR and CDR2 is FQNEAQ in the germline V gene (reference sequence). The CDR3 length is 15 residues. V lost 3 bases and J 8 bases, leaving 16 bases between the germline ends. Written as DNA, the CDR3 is TGTGCCAGCAGCTTCTACACAGGTCGCGAGGAAAAACTGTTTTTT. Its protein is CASSFYTGREEKLFF.

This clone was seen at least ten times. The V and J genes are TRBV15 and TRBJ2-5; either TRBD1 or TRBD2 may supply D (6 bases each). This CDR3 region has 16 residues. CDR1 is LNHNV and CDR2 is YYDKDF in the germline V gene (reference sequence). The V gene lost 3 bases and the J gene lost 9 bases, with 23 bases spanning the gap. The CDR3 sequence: CATSSRQEGRGMAQYF. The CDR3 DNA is TGTGCCACCAGCAGTCGACAGGAGGGAAGAGGGATGGCCCAGTACTTC.

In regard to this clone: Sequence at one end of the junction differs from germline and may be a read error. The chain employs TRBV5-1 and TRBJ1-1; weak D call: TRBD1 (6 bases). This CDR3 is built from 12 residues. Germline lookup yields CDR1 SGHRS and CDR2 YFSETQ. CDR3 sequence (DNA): TGCCCCAGCAGCATGGACAGCTCTGAAGCTTTCTTT. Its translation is CPSSMDSSEAFF.

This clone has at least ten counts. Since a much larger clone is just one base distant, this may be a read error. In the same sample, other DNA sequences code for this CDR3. CDR3 DNA sequence: TGCGCCTGGGGACAGGGTGAGGGGAAGGATGAAAAACTGTTTTTT. Its translation is CAWGQGEGKDEKLFF. The V call is TRBV30, the J call TRBJ1-4; 9 bases line up with TRBD1. From germline, CDR1 is GTSNPN and CDR2 SVGIG (reference sequence). The length of the CDR3 is 15 residues.

This chain's CDR3 is CASRRGGARSGANVLTF. DNA of the CDR3: TGTGCCAGCAGACGCGGGGGAGCCCGCTCTGGGGCCAACGTCCTGACTTTC. The chain uses TRBV5-6 and TRBJ2-6; TRBD2 agrees at 7 bases. The CDR3 contains 17 residues. CDR1 SGHDT and CDR2 YYEEEE come from the germline V gene. V trimming: 5 bases; J trimming: 0 bases; junction bases outside the gene matches: 8.

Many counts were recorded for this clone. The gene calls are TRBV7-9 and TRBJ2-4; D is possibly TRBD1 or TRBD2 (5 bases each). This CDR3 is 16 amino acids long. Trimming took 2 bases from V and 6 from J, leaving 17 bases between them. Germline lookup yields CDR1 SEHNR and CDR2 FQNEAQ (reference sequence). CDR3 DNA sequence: TGTGCCAGCAGCTTATCAACCGGGACCTTGGGAAACATTCAGTACTTC. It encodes CASSLSTGTLGNIQYF.

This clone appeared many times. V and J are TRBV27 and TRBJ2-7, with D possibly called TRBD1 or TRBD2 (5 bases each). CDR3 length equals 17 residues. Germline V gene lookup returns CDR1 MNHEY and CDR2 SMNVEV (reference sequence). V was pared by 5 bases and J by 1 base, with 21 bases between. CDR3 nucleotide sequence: TGTGCCAGCAGTGCCGGGGCCTTCCTATCCGCGTCCTACGAGCAGTACTTC. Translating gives CASSAGAFLSASYEQYF.

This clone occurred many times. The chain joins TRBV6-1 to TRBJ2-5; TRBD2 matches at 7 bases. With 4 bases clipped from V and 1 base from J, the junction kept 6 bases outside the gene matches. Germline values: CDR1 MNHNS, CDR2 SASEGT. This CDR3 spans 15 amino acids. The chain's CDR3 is CASSGLTSLQETQYF. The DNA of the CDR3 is TGTGCCAGCAGTGGCTTGACTAGCCTCCAAGAGACCCAGTACTTC.

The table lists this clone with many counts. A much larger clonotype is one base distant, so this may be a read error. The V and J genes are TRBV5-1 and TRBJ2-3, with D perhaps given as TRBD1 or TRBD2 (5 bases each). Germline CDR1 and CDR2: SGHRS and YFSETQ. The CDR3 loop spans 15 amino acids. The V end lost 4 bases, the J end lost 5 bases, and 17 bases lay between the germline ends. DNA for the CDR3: TGCGCCAGCAGCCCGGGACGAGCCTCCGTAGATACGCAGTATTTT. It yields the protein CASSPGRASVDTQYF.

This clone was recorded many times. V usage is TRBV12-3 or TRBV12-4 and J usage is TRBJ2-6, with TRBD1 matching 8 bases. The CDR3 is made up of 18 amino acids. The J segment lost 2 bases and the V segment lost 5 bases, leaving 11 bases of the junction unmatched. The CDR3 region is CASSPRTGSPPGANVLTF. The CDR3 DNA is TGTGCCAGCAGTCCCCGGACAGGGTCCCCTCCTGGGGCCAACGTCCTGACTTTC.

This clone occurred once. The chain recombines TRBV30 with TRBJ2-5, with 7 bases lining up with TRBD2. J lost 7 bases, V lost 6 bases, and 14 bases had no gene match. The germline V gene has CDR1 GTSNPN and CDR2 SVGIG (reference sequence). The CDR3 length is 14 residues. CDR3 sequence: CACRSGGDLRTQYF. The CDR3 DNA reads TGTGCCTGTAGGAGTGGGGGGGACCTGAGGACCCAGTACTTC. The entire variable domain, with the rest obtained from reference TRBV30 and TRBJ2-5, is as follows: SQTIHQWPATLVQPVGSPLSLECTVEGTSNPNLYWYRQAAGRGLQLLFYSVGIGQISSEVPQNLSASRPQDRQFILSSKKLLLSDSGFYLCACRSGGDLRTQYFGPGTRLLVL.

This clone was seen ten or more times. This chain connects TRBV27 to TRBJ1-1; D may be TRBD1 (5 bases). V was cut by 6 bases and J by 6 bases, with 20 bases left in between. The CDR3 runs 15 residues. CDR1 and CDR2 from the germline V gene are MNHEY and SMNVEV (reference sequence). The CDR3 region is CASSWVRGGRAEAFF. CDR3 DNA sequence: TGTGCCAGCAGCTGGGTTAGGGGAGGTAGGGCTGAAGCTTTCTTT.

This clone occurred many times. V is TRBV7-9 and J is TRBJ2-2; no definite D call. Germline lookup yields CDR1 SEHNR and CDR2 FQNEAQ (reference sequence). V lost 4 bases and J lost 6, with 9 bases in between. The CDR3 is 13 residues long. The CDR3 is CASSSSVSGELFF. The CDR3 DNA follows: TGTGCCAGCAGCTCCTCGGTCTCCGGGGAGCTGTTTTTT.

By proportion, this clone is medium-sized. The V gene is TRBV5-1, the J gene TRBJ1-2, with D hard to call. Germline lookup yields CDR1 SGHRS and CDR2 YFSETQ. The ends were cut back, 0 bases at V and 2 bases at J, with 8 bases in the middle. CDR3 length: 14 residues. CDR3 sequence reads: CASSLDPVNYGYTF. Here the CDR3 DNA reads TGCGCCAGCAGCTTGGATCCAGTCAACTATGGCTACACCTTC.

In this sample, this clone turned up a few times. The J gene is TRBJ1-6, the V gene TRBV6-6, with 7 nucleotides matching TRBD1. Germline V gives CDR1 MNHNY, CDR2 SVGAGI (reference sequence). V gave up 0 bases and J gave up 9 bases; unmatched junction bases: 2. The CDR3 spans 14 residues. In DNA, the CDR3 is TGTGCCAGCAGTTACTCGACAGGGTGTTCACCCCTCCACTTT. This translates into CASSYSTGCSPLHF.

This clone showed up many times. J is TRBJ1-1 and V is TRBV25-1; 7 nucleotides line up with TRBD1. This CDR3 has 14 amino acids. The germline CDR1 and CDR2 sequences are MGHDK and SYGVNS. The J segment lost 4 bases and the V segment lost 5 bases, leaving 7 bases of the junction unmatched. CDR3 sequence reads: CASSPDRVTTEAFF. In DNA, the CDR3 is TGTGCCAGCAGTCCCGACAGGGTAACCACTGAAGCTTTCTTT.

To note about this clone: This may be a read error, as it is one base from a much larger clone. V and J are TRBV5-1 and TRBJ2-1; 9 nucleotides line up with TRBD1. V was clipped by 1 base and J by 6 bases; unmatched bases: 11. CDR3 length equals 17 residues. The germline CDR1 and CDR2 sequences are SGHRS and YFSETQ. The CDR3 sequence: CASSLCPPGTGSNEQFF. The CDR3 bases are TGCGCCAGCAGCTTGTGCCCCCCTGGGACAGGGAGCAATGAGCAGTTCTTC. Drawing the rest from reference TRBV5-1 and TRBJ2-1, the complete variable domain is KAGVTQTPRYLIKTRGQQVTLSCSPISGHRSVSWYQQTPGQGLQFLFEYFSETQRNKGNFPGRFSGRQFSNSRSEMNVSTLELGDSALYLCASSLCPPGTGSNEQFFGPGTRLTVL.

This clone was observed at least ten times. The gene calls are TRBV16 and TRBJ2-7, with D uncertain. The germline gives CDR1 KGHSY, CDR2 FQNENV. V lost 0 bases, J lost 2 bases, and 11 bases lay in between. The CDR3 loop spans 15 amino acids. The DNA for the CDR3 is TGTGCCAGCAGCCAATCCTTGGACCGTACCTACGAGCAGTACTTC. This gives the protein CASSQSLDRTYEQYF.

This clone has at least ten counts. CDR3 sequence: CATSDSVGQGIHEQYF. As DNA, the CDR3 is TGTGCCACCAGTGATTCCGTGGGACAGGGGATCCACGAGCAGTACTTC. The chain joins TRBV24-1 to TRBJ2-7; 10 bases agree with TRBD1. Trimming took 2 bases from V and 5 from J; bases not matched to a gene: 8. Germline assignment: CDR1 KGHDR and CDR2 SFDVKD. The CDR3 has 16 residues.

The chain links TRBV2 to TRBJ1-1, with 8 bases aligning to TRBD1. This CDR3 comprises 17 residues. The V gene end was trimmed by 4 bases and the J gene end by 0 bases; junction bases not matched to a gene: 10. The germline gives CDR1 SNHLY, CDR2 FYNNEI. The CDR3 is CASSGDRGGLMNTEAFF. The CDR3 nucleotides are TGTGCCAGCAGTGGTGACAGGGGTGGGTTGATGAACACTGAAGCTTTCTTT.

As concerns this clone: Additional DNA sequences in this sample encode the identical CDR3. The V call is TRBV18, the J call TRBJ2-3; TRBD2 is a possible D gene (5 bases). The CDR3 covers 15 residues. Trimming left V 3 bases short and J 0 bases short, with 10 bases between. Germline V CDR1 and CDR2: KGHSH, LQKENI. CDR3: CASSPDYLSTDTQYF. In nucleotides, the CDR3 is TGTGCCAGCTCACCTGACTATTTGAGCACAGATACGCAGTATTTT. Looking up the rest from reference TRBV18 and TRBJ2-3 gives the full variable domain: NAGVMQNPRHLVRRRGQEARLRCSPMKGHSHVYWYRQLPEEGLKFMVYLQKENIIDESGMPKERFSAEFPKEGPSILRIQQVVRGDSAAYFCASSPDYLSTDTQYFGPGTRLTVL.

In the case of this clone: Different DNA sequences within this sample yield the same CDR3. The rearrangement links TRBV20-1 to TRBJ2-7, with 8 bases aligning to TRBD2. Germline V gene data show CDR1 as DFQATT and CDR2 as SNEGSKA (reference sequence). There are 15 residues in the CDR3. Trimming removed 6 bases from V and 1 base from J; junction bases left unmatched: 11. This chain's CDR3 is CSAPIGRGPSYEQYF. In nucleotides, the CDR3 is TGCAGTGCCCCCATCGGGAGGGGCCCATCCTACGAGCAGTACTTC.

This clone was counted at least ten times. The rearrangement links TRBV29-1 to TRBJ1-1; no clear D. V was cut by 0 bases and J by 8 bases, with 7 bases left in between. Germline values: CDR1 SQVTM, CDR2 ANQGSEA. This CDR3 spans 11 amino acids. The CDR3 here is CSVEEKAEAFF. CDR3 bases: TGCAGCGTTGAAGAGAAAGCCGAAGCTTTCTTT.

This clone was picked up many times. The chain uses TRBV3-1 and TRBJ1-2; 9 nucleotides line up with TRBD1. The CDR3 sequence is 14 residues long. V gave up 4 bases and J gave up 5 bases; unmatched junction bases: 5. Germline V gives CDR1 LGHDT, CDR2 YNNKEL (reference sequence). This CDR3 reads CASSLDRGGYGYTF. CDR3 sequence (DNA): TGTGCCAGCAGCCTGGACAGGGGAGGATATGGCTACACCTTC. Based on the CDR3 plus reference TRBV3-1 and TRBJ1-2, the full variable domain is DTAVSQTPKYLVTQMGNDKSIKCEQNLGHDTMYWYKQDSKKFLKIMFSYNNKELIINETVPNRFSPKSPDKAHLNLHINSLELGDSAVYFCASSLDRGGYGYTFGSGTRLTVV.

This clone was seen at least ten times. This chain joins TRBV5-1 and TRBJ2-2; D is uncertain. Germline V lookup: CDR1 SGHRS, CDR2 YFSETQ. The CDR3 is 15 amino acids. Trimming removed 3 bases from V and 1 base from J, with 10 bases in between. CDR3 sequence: CASSSRTGNTGELFF. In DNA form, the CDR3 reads TGCGCCAGCAGCTCTCGGACGGGGAACACCGGGGAGCTGTTTTTT.